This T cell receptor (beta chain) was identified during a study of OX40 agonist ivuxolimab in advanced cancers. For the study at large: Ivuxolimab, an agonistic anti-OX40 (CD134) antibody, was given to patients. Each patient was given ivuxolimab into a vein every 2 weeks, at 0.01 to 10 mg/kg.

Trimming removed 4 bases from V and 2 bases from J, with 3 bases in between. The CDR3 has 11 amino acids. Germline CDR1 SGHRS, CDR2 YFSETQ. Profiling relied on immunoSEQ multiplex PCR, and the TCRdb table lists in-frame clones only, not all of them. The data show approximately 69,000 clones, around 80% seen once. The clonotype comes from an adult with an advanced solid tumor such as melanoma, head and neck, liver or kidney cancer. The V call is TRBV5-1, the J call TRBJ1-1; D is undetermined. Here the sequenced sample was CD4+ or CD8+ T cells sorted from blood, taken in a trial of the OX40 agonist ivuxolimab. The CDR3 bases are TGCGCCAGCAGCCTCAACACTGAAGCTTTCTTT. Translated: CASSLNTEAFF.